This is a list of T cell receptor beta chains from one sample in a study of blood T cell repertoires in COVID-19. TCRdb keeps only in-frame clones here, not all; method: immunoSEQ multiplex PCR. Of 400,000 to 550,000 clones in the sample, 80% to 90% were seen once. The specimen sequenced was peripheral blood. These receptor sequences come from a woman aged 30 to 39 with acute or convalescent COVID-19. CDR3s include the opening cysteine and the closing phenylalanine or tryptophan. D genes are given only for firm matches. Expanded clones get a size class; other rows say once, few or many, or leave the size out.

D gene: TRBD2; V gene: TRBV5-4; clone size: .; J gene: TRBJ2-1; CDR3 protein: CASSLSVSGGANEQFF; CDR3 DNA: TGTGCCAGCAGCTTGTCGGTTAGCGGGGGGGCAAATGAGCAGTTCTTC
D gene: .; V gene: TRBV4-2; clone size: few; J gene: TRBJ1-2; CDR3 protein: CASSQPGEPGYGYTF; CDR3 DNA: TGTGCCAGCAGCCAACCAGGGGAACCTGGCTATGGCTACACCTTC
D gene: .; V gene: TRBV6-5; clone size: .; J gene: TRBJ2-7; CDR3 protein: CASSPLRTSYEQYF; CDR3 DNA: TGTGCCAGCAGTCCGCTGAGGACATCCTACGAGCAGTACTTC
D gene: .; V gene: TRBV5-1; clone size: .; J gene: TRBJ2-1; CDR3 protein: CASSSLDNFNEQFF; CDR3 DNA: TGCGCCAGCAGCTCTCTGGACAATTTCAATGAGCAGTTCTTC
D gene: TRBD1; V gene: TRBV5-1; clone size: .; J gene: TRBJ1-1; CDR3 protein: CASSSGTGRVGEAFF; CDR3 DNA: TGCGCCAGCAGCTCAGGGACAGGGAGAGTGGGTGAAGCTTTCTTT
D gene: .; V gene: TRBV13; clone size: .; J gene: TRBJ2-3; CDR3 protein: CASSSYPGDTQYF; CDR3 DNA: TGTGCCAGCAGCTCCTACCCGGGTGATACGCAGTATTTT
D gene: TRBD2; V gene: TRBV3-1/TRBV3-2; clone size: .; J gene: TRBJ2-7; CDR3 protein: CASSSLRGSSYEQYF; CDR3 DNA: TGTGCCAGCAGCTCCCTGCGGGGGAGCTCCTACGAGCAGTACTTC
D gene: .; V gene: TRBV3-1/TRBV3-2; clone size: .; J gene: TRBJ2-4; CDR3 protein: CASSQDRQGSAKNIQYF; CDR3 DNA: TGTGCCAGCAGCCAAGACAGGCAGGGGTCAGCCAAAAACATTCAGTACTTC
D gene: TRBD2; V gene: TRBV7-8; clone size: .; J gene: TRBJ2-3; CDR3 protein: CASSLAAGGQADTQYF; CDR3 DNA: TGTGCCAGCAGCTTAGCCGCGGGGGGCCAGGCAGATACGCAGTATTTT
D gene: .; V gene: TRBV2; clone size: .; J gene: TRBJ2-3; CDR3 protein: CASRTLAGTDTQYF; CDR3 DNA: TGTGCCAGCAGAACGCTAGCAGGCACAGATACGCAGTATTTT
D gene: TRBD2; V gene: TRBV6-2/TRBV6-3; clone size: .; J gene: TRBJ2-7; CDR3 protein: CASSYATGGASYEQYF; CDR3 DNA: TGTGCCAGCAGTTACGCCACCGGGGGGGCTTCCTACGAGCAGTACTTC
D gene: .; V gene: TRBV12-5; clone size: .; J gene: TRBJ2-5; CDR3 protein: CASGLTGLPGGDEETQYF; CDR3 DNA: TGTGCTAGTGGTTTGACCGGACTACCTGGGGGTGACGAAGAGACCCAGTACTTC
D gene: .; V gene: TRBV12-3/TRBV12-4; clone size: .; J gene: TRBJ2-1; CDR3 protein: CASSDQGNEQFF; CDR3 DNA: TGTGCCAGCAGTGACCAGGGCAATGAGCAGTTCTTC
D gene: .; V gene: TRBV30; clone size: .; J gene: TRBJ1-2; CDR3 protein: CAWGTRTDSTYGYTF; CDR3 DNA: TGTGCCTGGGGTACGAGAACGGACAGTACCTATGGCTACACCTTC
D gene: .; V gene: TRBV9; clone size: .; J gene: TRBJ1-1; CDR3 protein: CASSLSDRYTEAFF; CDR3 DNA: TGTGCCAGCAGCCTCTCTGACAGGTACACTGAAGCTTTCTTT
D gene: .; V gene: TRBV2; clone size: .; J gene: TRBJ2-5; CDR3 protein: CASHRGQETQYF; CDR3 DNA: TGTGCCAGCCATCGGGGCCAAGAGACCCAGTACTTC
D gene: .; V gene: TRBV28; clone size: once; J gene: TRBJ2-2; CDR3 protein: CASTSPGLLVGGELFF; CDR3 DNA: TGTGCCAGCACCTCCCCTGGACTCCTCGTGGGCGGGGAGCTGTTTTTT
D gene: .; V gene: TRBV12-3/TRBV12-4; clone size: .; J gene: TRBJ1-1; CDR3 protein: CASSSTNRAFF; CDR3 DNA: TGTGCCAGCAGTTCAACCAACAGGGCTTTCTTT
D gene: .; V gene: TRBV9; clone size: .; J gene: TRBJ2-1; CDR3 protein: CASSAAPTSYDNEQFF; CDR3 DNA: TGTGCCAGCAGCGCCGCCCCCACTAGTTATGACAATGAGCAGTTCTTC
D gene: .; V gene: TRBV4-2; clone size: .; J gene: TRBJ2-2; CDR3 protein: CASSQDLQTNTGELFF; CDR3 DNA: TGTGCCAGCAGCCAAGATCTACAGACGAACACCGGGGAGCTGTTTTTT
D gene: .; V gene: TRBV5-1; clone size: .; J gene: TRBJ1-3; CDR3 protein: CASSLGDNSGNTIYF; CDR3 DNA: TGCGCCAGCAGCTTGGGAGACAACTCTGGAAACACCATATATTTT
D gene: .; V gene: TRBV30; clone size: .; J gene: TRBJ1-1; CDR3 protein: CAWSGGTMNTEAFF; CDR3 DNA: TGTGCCTGGAGTGGAGGCACTATGAACACTGAAGCTTTCTTT
D gene: .; V gene: TRBV19; clone size: .; J gene: TRBJ2-4; CDR3 protein: CASSPRDILAKNIQYF; CDR3 DNA: TGTGCCAGTAGTCCCAGGGACATACTAGCCAAAAACATTCAGTACTTC
D gene: .; V gene: TRBV7-8; clone size: .; J gene: TRBJ1-1; CDR3 protein: CASSFEQNTEAFF; CDR3 DNA: TGTGCCAGCAGCTTTGAACAGAACACTGAAGCTTTCTTT
D gene: TRBD1; V gene: TRBV12-5; clone size: .; J gene: TRBJ2-3; CDR3 protein: CASGLGWTGDADTQYF; CDR3 DNA: TGTGCTAGTGGTTTGGGCTGGACAGGGGACGCAGATACGCAGTATTTT
D gene: TRBD1; V gene: TRBV2; clone size: .; J gene: TRBJ1-3; CDR3 protein: CASSPQGARGNTIYF; CDR3 DNA: TGTGCCAGCAGCCCCCAGGGGGCGCGTGGAAACACCATATATTTT
D gene: TRBD2; V gene: TRBV3-1/TRBV3-2; clone size: .; J gene: TRBJ2-1; CDR3 protein: CASSRIAGLAGGKNEQFF; CDR3 DNA: TGTGCCAGCAGCCGAATCGCGGGACTAGCGGGGGGAAAGAATGAGCAGTTCTTC
D gene: .; V gene: TRBV2; clone size: .; J gene: TRBJ2-7; CDR3 protein: CASSTNRDNVDEQYF; CDR3 DNA: TGTGCCAGCAGCACCAACAGGGATAATGTCGACGAGCAGTACTTC
D gene: .; V gene: TRBV5-6; clone size: .; J gene: TRBJ1-1; CDR3 protein: CASSLIDEAFF; CDR3 DNA: TGTGCCAGCAGCTTGATAGATGAAGCTTTCTTT
D gene: .; V gene: TRBV5-1; clone size: once; J gene: TRBJ1-6; CDR3 protein: CASSFQGQGSPLHF; CDR3 DNA: TGCGCCAGCAGCTTTCAGGGCCAGGGTTCACCCCTCCACTTT
D gene: TRBD1; V gene: TRBV3-1/TRBV3-2; clone size: few; J gene: TRBJ2-7; CDR3 protein: CASSREPGQGYYEQYF; CDR3 DNA: TGTGCCAGCAGCCGAGAACCGGGACAGGGATACTACGAGCAGTACTTC
D gene: TRBD2; V gene: TRBV5-5; clone size: .; J gene: TRBJ2-1; CDR3 protein: CASSRAGGNEQFF; CDR3 DNA: TGTGCCAGCAGCAGGGCGGGGGGGAATGAGCAGTTCTTC
D gene: TRBD2; V gene: TRBV2; clone size: once; J gene: TRBJ2-1; CDR3 protein: CASRDTSGGLNEQFF; CDR3 DNA: TGTGCCAGCAGAGACACTAGCGGGGGGCTGAATGAGCAGTTCTTC